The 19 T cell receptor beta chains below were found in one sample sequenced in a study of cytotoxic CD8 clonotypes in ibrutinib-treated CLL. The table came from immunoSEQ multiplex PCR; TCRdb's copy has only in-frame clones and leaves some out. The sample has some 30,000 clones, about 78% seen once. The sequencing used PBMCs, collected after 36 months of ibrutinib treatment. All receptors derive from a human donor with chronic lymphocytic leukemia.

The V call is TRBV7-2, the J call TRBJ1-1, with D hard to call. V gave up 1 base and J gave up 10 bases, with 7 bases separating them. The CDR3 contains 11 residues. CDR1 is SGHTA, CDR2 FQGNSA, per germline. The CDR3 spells CASSLGSGAFF. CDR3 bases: TGTGCCAGCAGCTTAGGTTCCGGAGCTTTCTTT.

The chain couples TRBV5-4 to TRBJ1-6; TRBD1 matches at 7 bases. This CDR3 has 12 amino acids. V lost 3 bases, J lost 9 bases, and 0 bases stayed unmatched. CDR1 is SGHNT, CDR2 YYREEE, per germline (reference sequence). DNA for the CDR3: TGTGCCAGCAGCTGGGACAGTTCACCCCTCCACTTT. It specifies CASSWDSSPLHF.

CDR3 amino acids: CASSKDLGNTEAFF. In DNA, the CDR3 is TGTGCCAGCAGCAAGGACTTGGGAAACACTGAAGCTTTCTTT. The chain has TRBV5-4 and TRBJ1-1; no reliable D call. The CDR3 is made up of 14 amino acids. V was shortened by 4 bases and J by 2 bases, with 12 bases between the two germline ends. Germline CDR1 is SGHNT and CDR2 is YYREEE (reference sequence). Full variable domain (outside the CDR3, taken from reference TRBV5-4 and TRBJ1-1): ETGVTQSPTHLIKTRGQQVTLRCSSQSGHNTVSWYQQALGQGPQFIFQYYREEENGRGNFPPRFSGLQFPNYSSELNVNALELDDSALYLCASSKDLGNTEAFFGQGTRLTVV.

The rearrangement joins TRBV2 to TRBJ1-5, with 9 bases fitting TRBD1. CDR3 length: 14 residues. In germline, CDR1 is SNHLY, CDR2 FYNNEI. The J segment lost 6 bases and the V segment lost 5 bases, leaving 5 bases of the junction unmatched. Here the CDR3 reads CASSTGGRSQPQHF. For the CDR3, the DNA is TGTGCCAGCAGTACAGGGGGCCGTAGTCAGCCCCAGCATTTT. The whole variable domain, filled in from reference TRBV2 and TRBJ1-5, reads EPEVTQTPSHQVTQMGQEVILRCVPISNHLYFYWYRQILGQKVEFLVSFYNNEISEKSEIFDDQFSVERPDGSNFTLKIRSTKLEDSAMYFCASSTGGRSQPQHFGDGTRLSIL.

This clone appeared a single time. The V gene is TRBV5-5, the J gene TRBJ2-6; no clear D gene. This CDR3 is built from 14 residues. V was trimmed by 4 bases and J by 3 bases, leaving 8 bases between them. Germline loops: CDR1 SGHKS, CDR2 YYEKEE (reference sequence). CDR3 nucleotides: TGTGCCAGCAGCCCCCTAAGTGGGGCCAACGTCCTGACTTTC. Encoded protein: CASSPLSGANVLTF.

The CDR3 sequence: CASCSDLNYGYTF. For the CDR3, the DNA is TGTGCCAGCTGCTCAGACCTTAACTATGGCTACACCTTC. The J gene is TRBJ1-2, the V gene TRBV6-6; no firm D call. Germline CDR1 MNHNY, CDR2 SVGAGI (reference sequence). The CDR3 has 13 amino acids. Trimming took off 8 bases at V and 1 base at J, with 11 bases between the two ends.

CDR3 region: CASSLGDSRGDTQYF. The CDR3 DNA reads TGTGCCAGCAGCTTAGGGGACAGCCGGGGAGATACGCAGTATTTT. This rearrangement joins TRBV7-2 to TRBJ2-3; the match to TRBD1 covers 7 bases. The CDR3 is 15 amino acids. V dropped 1 base and J dropped 5; count of bases not matched to a gene: 6. Germline V gene sequence: CDR1 SGHTA, CDR2 FQGNSA.

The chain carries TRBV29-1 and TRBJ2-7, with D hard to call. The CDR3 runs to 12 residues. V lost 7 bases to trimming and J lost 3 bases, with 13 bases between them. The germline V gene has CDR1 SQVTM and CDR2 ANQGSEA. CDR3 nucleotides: TGCAGCGCCGTGGACGGCTTCTACGAGCAGTACTTC. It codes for CSAVDGFYEQYF.

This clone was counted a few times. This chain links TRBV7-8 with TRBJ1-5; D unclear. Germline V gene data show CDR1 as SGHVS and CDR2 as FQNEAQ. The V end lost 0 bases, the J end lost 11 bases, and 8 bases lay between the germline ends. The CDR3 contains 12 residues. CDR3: CASSLALGSQHF. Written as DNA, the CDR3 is TGTGCCAGCAGCTTAGCGCTAGGGTCCCAGCATTTT. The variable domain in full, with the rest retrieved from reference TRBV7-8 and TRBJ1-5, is GAGVSQSPRYKVAKRGQDVALRCDPISGHVSLFWYQQALGQGPEFLTYFQNEAQLDKSGLPSDRFFAERPEGSVSTLKIQRTQQEDSAVYLCASSLALGSQHFGDGTRLSIL.

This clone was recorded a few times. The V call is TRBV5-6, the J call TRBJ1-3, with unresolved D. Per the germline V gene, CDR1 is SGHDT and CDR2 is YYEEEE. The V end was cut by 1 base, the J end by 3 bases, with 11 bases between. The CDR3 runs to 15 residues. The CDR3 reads CASSLFSSDGNTIYF. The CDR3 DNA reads TGTGCCAGCAGCTTGTTTTCCAGCGATGGAAACACCATATATTTT.

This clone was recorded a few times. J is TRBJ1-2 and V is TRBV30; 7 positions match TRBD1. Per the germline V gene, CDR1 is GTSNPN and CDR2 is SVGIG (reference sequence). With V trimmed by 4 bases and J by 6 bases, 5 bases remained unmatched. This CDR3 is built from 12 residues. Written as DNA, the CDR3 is TGTGCCTGGACCGACAGGGACAATGGCTACACCTTC. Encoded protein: CAWTDRDNGYTF.

The CDR3 sequence is CASSLGQTNTEAFF. The CDR3, as DNA: TGCGCCAGCAGCTTGGGACAGACGAACACTGAAGCTTTCTTT. The rearrangement joins TRBV5-1 to TRBJ1-1; tentatively, D is TRBD1 (5 bases). Germline V gene data show CDR1 as SGHRS and CDR2 as YFSETQ. V was cut by 0 bases and J by 1 base, with 7 bases left in between. The CDR3 is made up of 14 amino acids. The entire variable domain, with the rest obtained from reference TRBV5-1 and TRBJ1-1, is as follows: KAGVTQTPRYLIKTRGQQVTLSCSPISGHRSVSWYQQTPGQGLQFLFEYFSETQRNKGNFPGRFSGRQFSNSRSEMNVSTLELGDSALYLCASSLGQTNTEAFFGQGTRLTVV.

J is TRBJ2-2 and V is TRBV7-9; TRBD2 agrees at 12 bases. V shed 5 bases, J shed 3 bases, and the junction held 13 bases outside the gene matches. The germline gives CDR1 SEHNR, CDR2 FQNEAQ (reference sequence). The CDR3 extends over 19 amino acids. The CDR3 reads CASSPPASGLAGDTGELFF. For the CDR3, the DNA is TGTGCCAGCAGCCCCCCAGCATCGGGACTAGCGGGTGACACCGGGGAGCTGTTTTTT.

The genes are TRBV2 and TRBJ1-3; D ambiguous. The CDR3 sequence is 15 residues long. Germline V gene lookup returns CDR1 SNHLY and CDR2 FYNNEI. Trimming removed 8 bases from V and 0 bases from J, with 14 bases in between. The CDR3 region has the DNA TGTGCCAGCTCGCATGGGCGGGACTCTGGAAACACCATATATTTT. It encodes CASSHGRDSGNTIYF.

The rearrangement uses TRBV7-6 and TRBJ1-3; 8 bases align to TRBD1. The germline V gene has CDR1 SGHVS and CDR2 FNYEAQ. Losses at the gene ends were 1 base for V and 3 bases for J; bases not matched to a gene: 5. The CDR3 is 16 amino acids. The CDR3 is CASSLVTTGDGNTIYF. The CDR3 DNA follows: TGTGCCAGCAGCTTAGTAACGACAGGGGATGGAAACACCATATATTTT.

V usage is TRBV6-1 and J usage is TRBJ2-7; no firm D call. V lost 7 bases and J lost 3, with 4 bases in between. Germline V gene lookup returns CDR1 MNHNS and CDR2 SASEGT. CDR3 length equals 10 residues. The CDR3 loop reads CASNDYEQYF. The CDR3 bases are TGTGCCAGCAACGACTACGAGCAGTACTTC.

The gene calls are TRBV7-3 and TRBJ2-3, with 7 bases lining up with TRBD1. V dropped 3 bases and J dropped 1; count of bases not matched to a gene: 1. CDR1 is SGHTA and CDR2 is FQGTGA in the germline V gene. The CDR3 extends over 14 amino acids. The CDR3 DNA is TGTGCCAGCAGCTTCGGACAGGGCACAGATACGCAGTATTTT. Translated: CASSFGQGTDTQYF.

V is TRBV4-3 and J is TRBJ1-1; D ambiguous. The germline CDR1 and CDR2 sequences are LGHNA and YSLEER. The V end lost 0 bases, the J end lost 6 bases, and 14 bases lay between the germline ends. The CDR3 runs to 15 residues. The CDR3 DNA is TGCGCCAGCAGCCAAGACCCGGGTCCAGTCGCTGAAGCTTTCTTT. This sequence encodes CASSQDPGPVAEAFF.

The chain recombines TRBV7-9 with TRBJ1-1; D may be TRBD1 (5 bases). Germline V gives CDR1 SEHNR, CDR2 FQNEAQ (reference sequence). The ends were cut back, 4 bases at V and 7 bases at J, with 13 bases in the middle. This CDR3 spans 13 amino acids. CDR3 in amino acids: CASSYGGEVEAFF. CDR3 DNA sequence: TGTGCCAGCAGCTACGGAGGGGAAGTTGAAGCTTTCTTT.